Here is one TCR beta chain with its context. Antigen: not known. V lost 4 bases and J lost 6; bases outside the gene matches: 6. The CDR3 is made up of 16 amino acids. The germline gives CDR1 SEHNR, CDR2 FQNEAQ (reference sequence). Only in-frame clones appear in the TCRdb table, and some are missing; sequencing was by immunoSEQ multiplex PCR. The table has about 110,000 clones, 65% to 85% seen once. The sample originates from a study of T cell responses to AZD1222 COVID-19 vaccine. Broader study findings: Spike-specific TCR breadth rose after two AZD1222 doses, and depth rose as well. White British ancestry dominated among donors, who included more females, and clonal diversity was possibly underestimated.

The source material was peripheral blood, sampled on day 0 of AZD1222 vaccination. The V call is TRBV7-9, the J call TRBJ2-2; 12 positions agree with TRBD2. The TCR was taken from an adult in good health. The CDR3 sequence: CASSYGLAGMAGELFF. The CDR3 DNA is TGTGCCAGCAGCTATGGACTAGCGGGAATGGCCGGGGAGCTGTTTTTT.